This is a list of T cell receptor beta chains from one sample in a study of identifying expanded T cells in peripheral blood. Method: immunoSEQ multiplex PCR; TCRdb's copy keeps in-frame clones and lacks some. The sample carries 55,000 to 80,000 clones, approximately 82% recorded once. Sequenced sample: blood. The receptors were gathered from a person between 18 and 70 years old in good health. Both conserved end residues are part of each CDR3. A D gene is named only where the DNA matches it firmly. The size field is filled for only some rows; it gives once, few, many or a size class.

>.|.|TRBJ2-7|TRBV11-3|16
TGTGCCAGCAGCTCTAACCCAAGGGCCCGCTTCTACGAGCAGTACTTC
CASSSNPRARFYEQYF
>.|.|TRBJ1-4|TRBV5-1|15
TGCGCCAGCAGCTTTCTGGGGGCGACTAATGAAAAACTGTTTTTT
CASSFLGATNEKLFF
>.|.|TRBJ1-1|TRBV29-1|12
TGCAGCGTTAAGCTCGGATGGACTGAAGCTTTCTTT
CSVKLGWTEAFF
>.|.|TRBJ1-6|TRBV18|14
TGTGCCAGCTCACCACAGGGGACTGGATCACCCCTCCACTTT
CASSPQGTGSPLHF
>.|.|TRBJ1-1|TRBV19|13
TGTGCCAGTAGTACTTTGAGTTACACTGAAGCTTTCTTT
CASSTLSYTEAFF
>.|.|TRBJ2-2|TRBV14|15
TGTGCCAGCAGCCAAGAGGGAACCGTTACCGGGGAGCTGTTTTTT
CASSQEGTVTGELFF
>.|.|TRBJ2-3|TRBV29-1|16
TGCAGCGTTGAAGGAGGCCAGCCATGGGGCACAGATACGCAGTATTTT
CSVEGGQPWGTDTQYF
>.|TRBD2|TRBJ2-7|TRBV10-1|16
TGCGCCAGCAGTGAGCCGCTAGCGGGAGGGCCCCACGAGCAGTACTTC
CASSEPLAGGPHEQYF
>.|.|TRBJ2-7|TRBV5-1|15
TGCGCCAGCAGCACCGGATCTAGCAGCTCCTACGAGCAGTACTTC
CASSTGSSSSYEQYF
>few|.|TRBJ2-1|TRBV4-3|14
TGCGCCAGCAGCCTCCAGAGGGGGAGCAATGAGCAGTTCTTC
CASSLQRGSNEQFF
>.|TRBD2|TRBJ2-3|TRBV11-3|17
TGTGCCAGCAGCTTAGGTCTAGCGGGAGGGCATGAAGATACGCAGTATTTT
CASSLGLAGGHEDTQYF
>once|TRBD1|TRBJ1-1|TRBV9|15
TGTGCCAGCAGCGGCCCAGGACAGGGGTCCACTGAAGCTTTCTTT
CASSGPGQGSTEAFF
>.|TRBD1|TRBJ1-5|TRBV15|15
TGTACCACCAGCAAGGGGGCGTCGGGCAATCAGCCCCAGCATTTT
CTTSKGASGNQPQHF
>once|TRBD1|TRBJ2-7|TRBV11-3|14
TGTGCCAGCAGAACGGACAGGGGAACAGGCGAGCAGTACTTC
CASRTDRGTGEQYF
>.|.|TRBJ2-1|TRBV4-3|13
TGCGCCAGCAGCCGCTTAGATCCTCCGGAGCAGTTCTTC
CASSRLDPPEQFF
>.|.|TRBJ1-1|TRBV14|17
TGTGCCAGCAGCCAAGATCGCGGGACTCGAAGGGGCACTGAAGCTTTCTTT
CASSQDRGTRRGTEAFF
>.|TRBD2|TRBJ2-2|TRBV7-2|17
TGTGCCAGCAGCTCACTAGCGGGGGGGCCCGGGACCGGGGAGCTGTTTTTT
CASSSLAGGPGTGELFF
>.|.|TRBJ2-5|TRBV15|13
TGTGCCACCCGCGGCAGGGCTCAAGAGACCCAGTACTTC
CATRGRAQETQYF
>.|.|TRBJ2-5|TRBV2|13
TGTGCCAGCAGCGGGGACTCCCAAGAGACCCAGTACTTC
CASSGDSQETQYF
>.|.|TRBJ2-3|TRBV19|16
TGTGCCAGTAGTATAGTGGCCCTAAAAGGCGCAGATACGCAGTATTTT
CASSIVALKGADTQYF
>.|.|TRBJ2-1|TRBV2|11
TGTGCCAGCACCAATTACAATGAGCAGTTCTTC
CASTNYNEQFF
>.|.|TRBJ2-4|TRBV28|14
TGTGCCAGCAGTTTCCAGGGGGGTAATAAAATTCAGTACTTC
CASSFQGGNKIQYF
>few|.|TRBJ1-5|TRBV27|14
TGTGCCAGCAGTCCACGGAGGGGAAATCAGCCCCAGCATTTT
CASSPRRGNQPQHF
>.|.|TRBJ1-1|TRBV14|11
TGTGCCAGCAGCCGTTCCAGGGAAGCTTTCTTT
CASSRSREAFF
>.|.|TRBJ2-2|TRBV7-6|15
TGTGCCAGCAGCTCAGGGAACCGAGGCACCGGGGAGCTGTTTTTT
CASSSGNRGTGELFF
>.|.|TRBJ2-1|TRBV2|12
TGTGCCAGCAGTGTGACGGGGAATGAGCAGTTCTTC
CASSVTGNEQFF
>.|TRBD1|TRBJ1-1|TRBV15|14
TGTGCCACCAGCACCAGGGGGAGAAACACTGAAGCTTTCTTT
CATSTRGRNTEAFF
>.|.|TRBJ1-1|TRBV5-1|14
TGCGCCAGCAAGCTTGGTCTCGGGGGGACTGAAGCTTTCTTT
CASKLGLGGTEAFF
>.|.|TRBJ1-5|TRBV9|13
TGTGCCAGCAGCGTAGATGGCTATCAGCCCCAGCATTTT
CASSVDGYQPQHF
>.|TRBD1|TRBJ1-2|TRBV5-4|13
TGTGCCAGCGGTTTAGGGACAGGGGCCGGCTACACCTTC
CASGLGTGAGYTF
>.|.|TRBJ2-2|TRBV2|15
TGTGCCAGCAGGGGATTTGGAGTTCGGACCGGGGAGCTGTTTTTT
CASRGFGVRTGELFF
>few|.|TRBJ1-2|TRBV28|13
TGTGCCAGCAGTTTTCAGGGTGAGGGTGGCTACACCTTC
CASSFQGEGGYTF
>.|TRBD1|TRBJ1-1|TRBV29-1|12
TGCAGCGTGCGACAGGGAGCCGCTGAAGCTTTCTTT
CSVRQGAAEAFF
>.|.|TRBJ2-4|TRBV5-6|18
TGTGCCAGCAGCTCCCGGGGAGTCGGGGTAGTAGCCAAAAACATTCAGTACTTC
CASSSRGVGVVAKNIQYF
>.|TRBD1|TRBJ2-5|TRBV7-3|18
TGTGCCAGCAGCTTAAGCCCCGGATTGACAGGGGGGGGAGAGACCCAGTACTTC
CASSLSPGLTGGGETQYF
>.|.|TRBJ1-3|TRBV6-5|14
TGTGCCAGCTCAAAAATGGGGGGTGGAAACACCATATATTTT
CASSKMGGGNTIYF
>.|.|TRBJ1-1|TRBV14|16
TGTGCCAGCAGCCAAGAGTACGGGGAGGGGAACACTGAAGCTTTCTTT
CASSQEYGEGNTEAFF
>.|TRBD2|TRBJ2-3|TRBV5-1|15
TGCGCCAGCAGCTTGCATCGGACTAGTCCAGATACGCAGTATTTT
CASSLHRTSPDTQYF
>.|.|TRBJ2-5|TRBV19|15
TGTGCCAGTAGTATAGTATCGGGGGGCGGAGAGACCCAGTACTTC
CASSIVSGGGETQYF
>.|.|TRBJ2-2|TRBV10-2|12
TGCGCCAGCAGTGATCTCGGGCGGGAGCTGTTTTTT
CASSDLGRELFF
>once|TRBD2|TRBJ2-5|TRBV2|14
TGTGCCAGCATCGGGACTAGCGGGGTGGAGACCCAGTACTTC
CASIGTSGVETQYF
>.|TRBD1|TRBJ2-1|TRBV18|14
TGTGCCAGCTCATACGGACAGGGGATGGAGGAGCAGTTCTTC
CASSYGQGMEEQFF
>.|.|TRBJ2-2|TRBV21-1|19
TGTGCCAGCAGCAAGGGGGCGCGGACTAGCGGGAGGGACACCGGGGAGCTGTTTTTT
CASSKGARTSGRDTGELFF
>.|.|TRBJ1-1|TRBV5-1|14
TGCGCCAGCGGTGTTTCAGGGCTAGGCACTGAAGCTTTCTTT
CASGVSGLGTEAFF
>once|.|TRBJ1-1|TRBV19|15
TGTGCCAGTAGTATCCTCACACACGCAAACACTGAAGCTTTCTTT
CASSILTHANTEAFF
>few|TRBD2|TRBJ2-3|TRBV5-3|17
TGTGCCAGAAGCTTGCTCACTAGCGGGGGGCTCACAGATACGCAGTATTTT
CARSLLTSGGLTDTQYF
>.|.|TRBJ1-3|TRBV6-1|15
TGTGCCAGCACTTCTAAAAGGGGTTCGGGAAACACCATATATTTT
CASTSKRGSGNTIYF
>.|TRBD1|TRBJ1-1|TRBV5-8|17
TGTGCCAGCCAGCCCCGCCGCCGGACAGGCATGAACACTGAAGCTTTCTTT
CASQPRRRTGMNTEAFF
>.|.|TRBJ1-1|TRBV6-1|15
TGTGCCAGCAGTGAAATGAGGAAGCGACACACTGAAGCTTTCTTT
CASSEMRKRHTEAFF
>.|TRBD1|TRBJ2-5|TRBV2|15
TGTGCCAGCCGGGGAAGGACAGGGTCTTCGGAGACCCAGTACTTC
CASRGRTGSSETQYF